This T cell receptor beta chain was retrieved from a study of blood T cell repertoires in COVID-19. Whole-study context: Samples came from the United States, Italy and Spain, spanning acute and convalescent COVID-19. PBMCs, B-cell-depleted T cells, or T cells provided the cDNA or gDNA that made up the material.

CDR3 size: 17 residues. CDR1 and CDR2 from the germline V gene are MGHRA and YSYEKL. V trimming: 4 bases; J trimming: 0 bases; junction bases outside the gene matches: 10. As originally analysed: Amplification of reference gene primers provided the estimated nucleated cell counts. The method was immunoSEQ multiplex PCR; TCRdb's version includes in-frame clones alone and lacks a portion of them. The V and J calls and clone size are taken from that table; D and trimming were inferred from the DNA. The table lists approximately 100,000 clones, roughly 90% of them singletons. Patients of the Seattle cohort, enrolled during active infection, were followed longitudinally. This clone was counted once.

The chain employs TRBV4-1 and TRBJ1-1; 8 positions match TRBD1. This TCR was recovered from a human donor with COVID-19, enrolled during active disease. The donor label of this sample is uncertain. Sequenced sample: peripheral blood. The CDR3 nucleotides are TGCGCCAGCAGCCCCCCGAGGACAGGGACTTTGAACACTGAAGCTTTCTTT. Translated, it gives CASSPPRTGTLNTEAFF.